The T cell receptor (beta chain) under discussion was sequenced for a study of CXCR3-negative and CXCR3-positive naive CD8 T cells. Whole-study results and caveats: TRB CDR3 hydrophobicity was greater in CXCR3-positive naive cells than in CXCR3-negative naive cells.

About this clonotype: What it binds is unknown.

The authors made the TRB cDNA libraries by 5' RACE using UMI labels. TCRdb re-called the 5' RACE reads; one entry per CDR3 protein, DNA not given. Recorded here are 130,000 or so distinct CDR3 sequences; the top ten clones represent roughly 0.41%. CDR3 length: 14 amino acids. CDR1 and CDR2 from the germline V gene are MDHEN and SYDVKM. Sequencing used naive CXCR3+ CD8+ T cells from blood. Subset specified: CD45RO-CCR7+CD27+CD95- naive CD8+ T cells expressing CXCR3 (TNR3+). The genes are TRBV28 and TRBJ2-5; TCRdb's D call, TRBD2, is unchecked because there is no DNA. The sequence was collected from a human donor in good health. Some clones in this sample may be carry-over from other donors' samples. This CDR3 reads CASSLLAGGETQYF.